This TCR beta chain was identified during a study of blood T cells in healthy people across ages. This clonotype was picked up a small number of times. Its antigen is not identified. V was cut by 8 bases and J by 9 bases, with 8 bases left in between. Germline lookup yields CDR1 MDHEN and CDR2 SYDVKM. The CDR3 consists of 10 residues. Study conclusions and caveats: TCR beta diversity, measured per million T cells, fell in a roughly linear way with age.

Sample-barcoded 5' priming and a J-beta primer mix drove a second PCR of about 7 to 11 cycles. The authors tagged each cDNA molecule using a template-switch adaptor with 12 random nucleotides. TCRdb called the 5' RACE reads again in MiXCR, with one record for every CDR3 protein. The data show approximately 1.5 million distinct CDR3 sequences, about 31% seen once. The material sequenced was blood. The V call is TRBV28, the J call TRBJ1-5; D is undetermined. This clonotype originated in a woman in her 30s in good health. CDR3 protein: CASGPAPQHF. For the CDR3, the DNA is TGTGCCAGCGGACCGGCGCCCCAGCATTTT.